This note documents a single T cell receptor beta chain sequence. Antigen: not known. These data belong to a study of OX40 agonist ivuxolimab in advanced cancers. Study background: Ivuxolimab was administered intravenously to patients at 0.01 to 10 mg/kg every 2 weeks. Anti-PD-1, anti-PD-L1 or anti-CTLA-4 therapy given earlier was allowed, and approximately 40% had some. Dose-escalation patients suffered from hepatocellular carcinoma, melanoma, renal cell or head and neck cancer. Study-level findings and limits: Normalized T-cell clonal expansion was also low in a subset of nonresponders.

The CDR3 loop spans 12 amino acids. Trimming took off 6 bases at V and 4 bases at J, with 7 bases between the two ends. CDR1 is MNHEY and CDR2 is SVGAGI in the germline V gene. This table comes from immunoSEQ multiplex PCR, and its TCRdb copy is limited to in-frame clones, with some not included. The sample has 15,000 to 20,000 clones, about 80% seen once. The source of this sequence is an adult with an advanced solid tumor such as melanoma, head and neck, liver or kidney cancer. This chain uses TRBV6-5 with TRBJ1-5; maybe TRBD1 (5 bases). The sequencing here drew on CD4+ or CD8+ T cells sorted from blood, taken in a trial of the OX40 agonist ivuxolimab. In nucleotides, the CDR3 is TGTGCCAGCAGCGAGGGGAATCAGCCCCAGCATTTT. This gives the protein CASSEGNQPQHF.